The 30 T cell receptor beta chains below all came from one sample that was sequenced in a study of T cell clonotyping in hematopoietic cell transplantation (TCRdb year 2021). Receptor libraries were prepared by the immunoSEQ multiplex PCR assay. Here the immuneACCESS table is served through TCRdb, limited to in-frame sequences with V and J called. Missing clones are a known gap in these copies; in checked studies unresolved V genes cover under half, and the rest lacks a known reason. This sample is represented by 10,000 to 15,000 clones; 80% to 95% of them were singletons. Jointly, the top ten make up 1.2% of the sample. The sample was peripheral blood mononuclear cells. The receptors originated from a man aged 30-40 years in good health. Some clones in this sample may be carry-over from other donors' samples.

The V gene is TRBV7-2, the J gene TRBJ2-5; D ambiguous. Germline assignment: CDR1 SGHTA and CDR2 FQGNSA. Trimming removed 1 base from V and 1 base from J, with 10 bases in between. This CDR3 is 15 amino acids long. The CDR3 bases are TGTGCCAGCAGCTTAGTGGTCAATCCCCAAGAGACCCAGTACTTC. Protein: CASSLVVNPQETQYF.

DNA for the CDR3: TGTGCCAGCAGCTTAGAGGGGACGGACACTGAAGCTTTCTTT. It is translated as CASSLEGTDTEAFF. The chain carries TRBV7-6 and TRBJ1-1; D possibly corresponds to TRBD1 (5 bases). The CDR3 contains 14 residues. With 1 base removed from V and 3 bases from J, the gap between germline ends came to 9 bases. Germline V gives CDR1 SGHVS, CDR2 FNYEAQ.

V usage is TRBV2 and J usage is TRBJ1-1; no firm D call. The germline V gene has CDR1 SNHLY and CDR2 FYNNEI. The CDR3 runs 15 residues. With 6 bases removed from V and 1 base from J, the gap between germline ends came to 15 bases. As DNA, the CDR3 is TGTGCCAGCAGCCCCGAAGACATAAGGAACACTGAAGCTTTCTTT. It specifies CASSPEDIRNTEAFF.

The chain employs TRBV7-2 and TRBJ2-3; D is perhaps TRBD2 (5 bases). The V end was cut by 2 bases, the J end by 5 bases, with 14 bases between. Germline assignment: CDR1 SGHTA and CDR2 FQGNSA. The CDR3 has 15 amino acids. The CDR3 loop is CASSLLRSSGDTQYF. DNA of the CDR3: TGTGCCAGCAGCTTACTCCGCAGCAGCGGAGATACGCAGTATTTT. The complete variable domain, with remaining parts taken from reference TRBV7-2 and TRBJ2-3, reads GAGVSQSPSNKVTEKGKDVELRCDPISGHTALYWYRQSLGQGLEFLIYFQGNSAPDKSGLPSDRFSAERTGGSVSTLTIQRTQQEDSAVYLCASSLLRSSGDTQYFGPGTRLTVL.

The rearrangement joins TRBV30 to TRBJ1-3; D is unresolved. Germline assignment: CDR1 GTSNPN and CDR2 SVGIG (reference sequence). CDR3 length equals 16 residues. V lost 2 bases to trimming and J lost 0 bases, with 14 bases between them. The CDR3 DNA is TGTGCCTGGAGTCCCAAGGCAGTCTCCTCTGGAAACACCATATATTTT. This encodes CAWSPKAVSSGNTIYF.

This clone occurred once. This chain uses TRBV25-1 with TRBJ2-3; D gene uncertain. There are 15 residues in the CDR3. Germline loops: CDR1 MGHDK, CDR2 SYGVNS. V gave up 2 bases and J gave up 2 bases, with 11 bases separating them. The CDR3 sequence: CASSEKDSLTDTQYF. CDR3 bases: TGTGCCAGCAGTGAAAAGGATAGCCTCACAGATACGCAGTATTTT.

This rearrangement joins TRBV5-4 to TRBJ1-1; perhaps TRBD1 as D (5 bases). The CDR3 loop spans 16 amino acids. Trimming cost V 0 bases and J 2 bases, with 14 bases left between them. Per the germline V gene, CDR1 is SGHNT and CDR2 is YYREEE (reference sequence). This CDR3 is CASSLAGALSNTEAFF. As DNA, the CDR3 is TGTGCCAGCAGCTTGGCTGGGGCTTTATCTAACACTGAAGCTTTCTTT. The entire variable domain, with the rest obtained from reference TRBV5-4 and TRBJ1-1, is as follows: ETGVTQSPTHLIKTRGQQVTLRCSSQSGHNTVSWYQQALGQGPQFIFQYYREEENGRGNFPPRFSGLQFPNYSSELNVNALELDDSALYLCASSLAGALSNTEAFFGQGTRLTVV.

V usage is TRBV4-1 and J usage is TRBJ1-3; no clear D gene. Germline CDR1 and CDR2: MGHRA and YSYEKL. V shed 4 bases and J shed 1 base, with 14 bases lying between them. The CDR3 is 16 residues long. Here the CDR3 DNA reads TGCGCCAGCAGCCTAACATCTCAGGCTTCTGGAAACACCATATATTTT. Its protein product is CASSLTSQASGNTIYF.

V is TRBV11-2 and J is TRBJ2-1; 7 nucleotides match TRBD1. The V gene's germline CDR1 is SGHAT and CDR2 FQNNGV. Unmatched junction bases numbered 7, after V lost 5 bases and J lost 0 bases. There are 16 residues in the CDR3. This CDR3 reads CASSPARDSSYNEQFF. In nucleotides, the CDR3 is TGTGCCAGCAGCCCAGCCCGGGACAGCTCCTACAATGAGCAGTTCTTC. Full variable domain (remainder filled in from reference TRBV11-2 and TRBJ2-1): EAGVAQSPRYKIIEKRQSVAFWCNPISGHATLYWYQQILGQGPKLLIQFQNNGVVDDSQLPKDRFSAERLKGVDSTLKIQPAKLEDSAVYLCASSPARDSSYNEQFFGPGTRLTVL.

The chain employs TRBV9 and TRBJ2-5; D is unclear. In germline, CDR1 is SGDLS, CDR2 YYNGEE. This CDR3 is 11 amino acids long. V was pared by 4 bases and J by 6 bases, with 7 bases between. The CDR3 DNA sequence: TGTGCCAGCAGCATACAGCAGACCCAGTACTTC. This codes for CASSIQQTQYF. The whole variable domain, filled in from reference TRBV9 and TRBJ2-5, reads DSGVTQTPKHLITATGQRVTLRCSPRSGDLSVYWYQQSLDQGLQFLIQYYNGEERAKGNILERFSAQQFPDLHSELNLSSLELGDSALYFCASSIQQTQYFGPGTRLLVL.

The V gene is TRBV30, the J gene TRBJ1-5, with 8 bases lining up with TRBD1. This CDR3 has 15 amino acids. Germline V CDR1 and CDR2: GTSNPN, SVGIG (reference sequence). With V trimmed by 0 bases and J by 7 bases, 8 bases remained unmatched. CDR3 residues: CAWSVRSGGRQPQHF. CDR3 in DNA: TGTGCCTGGAGTGTAAGGTCAGGGGGCAGGCAGCCCCAGCATTTT.

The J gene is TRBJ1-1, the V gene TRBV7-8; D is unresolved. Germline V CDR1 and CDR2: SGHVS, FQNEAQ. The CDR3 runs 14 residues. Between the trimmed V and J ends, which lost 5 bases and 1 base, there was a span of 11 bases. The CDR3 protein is CASSKMNTNTEAFF. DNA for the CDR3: TGTGCCAGCAGCAAGATGAATACGAACACTGAAGCTTTCTTT.

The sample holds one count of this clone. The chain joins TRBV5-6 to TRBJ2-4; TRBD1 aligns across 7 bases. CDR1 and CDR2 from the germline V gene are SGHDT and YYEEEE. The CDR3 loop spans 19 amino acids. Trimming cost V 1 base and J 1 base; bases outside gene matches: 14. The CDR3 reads CASSLYPGQTSLAKNIQYF. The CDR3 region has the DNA TGTGCCAGCAGCTTGTATCCGGGACAGACCTCTCTGGCCAAAAACATTCAGTACTTC.

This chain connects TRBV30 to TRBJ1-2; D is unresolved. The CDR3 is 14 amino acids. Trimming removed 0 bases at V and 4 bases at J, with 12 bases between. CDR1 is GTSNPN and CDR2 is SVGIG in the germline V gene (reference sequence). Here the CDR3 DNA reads TGTGCCTGGAGTGTAAGTCCGGGAGGCTATGGCTACACCTTC. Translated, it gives CAWSVSPGGYGYTF.

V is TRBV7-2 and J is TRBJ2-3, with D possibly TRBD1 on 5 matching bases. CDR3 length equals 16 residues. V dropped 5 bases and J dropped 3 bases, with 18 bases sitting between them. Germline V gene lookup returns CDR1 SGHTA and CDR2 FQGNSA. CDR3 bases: TGTGCCAGCAGCGGTAGGACAAGCTCTAAGACAGATACGCAGTATTTT. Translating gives CASSGRTSSKTDTQYF.

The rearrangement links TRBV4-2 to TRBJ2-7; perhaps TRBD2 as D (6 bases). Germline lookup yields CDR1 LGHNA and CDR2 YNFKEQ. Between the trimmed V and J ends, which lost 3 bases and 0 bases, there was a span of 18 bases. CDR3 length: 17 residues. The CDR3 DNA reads TGTGCCAGCAGCCAGGGCGGCGGGACCCTCAGCTCCTACGAGCAGTACTTC. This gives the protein CASSQGGGTLSSYEQYF.

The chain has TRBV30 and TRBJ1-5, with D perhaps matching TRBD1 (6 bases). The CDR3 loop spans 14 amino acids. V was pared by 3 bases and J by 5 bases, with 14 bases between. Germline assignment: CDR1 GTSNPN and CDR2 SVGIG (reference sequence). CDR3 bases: TGTGCCTGGAGAGTAGGGGCAGGGGATCAGCCCCAGCATTTT. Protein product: CAWRVGAGDQPQHF. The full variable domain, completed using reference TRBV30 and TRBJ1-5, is SQTIHQWPATLVQPVGSPLSLECTVEGTSNPNLYWYRQAAGRGLQLLFYSVGIGQISSEVPQNLSASRPQDRQFILSSKKLLLSDSGFYLCAWRVGAGDQPQHFGDGTRLSIL.

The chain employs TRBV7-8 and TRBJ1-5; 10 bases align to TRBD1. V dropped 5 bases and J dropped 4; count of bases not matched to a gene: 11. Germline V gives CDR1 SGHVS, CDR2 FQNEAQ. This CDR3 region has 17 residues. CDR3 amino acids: CASSLVGTGVANQPQHF. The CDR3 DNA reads TGTGCCAGCAGCCTCGTGGGGACAGGGGTCGCAAATCAGCCCCAGCATTTT.

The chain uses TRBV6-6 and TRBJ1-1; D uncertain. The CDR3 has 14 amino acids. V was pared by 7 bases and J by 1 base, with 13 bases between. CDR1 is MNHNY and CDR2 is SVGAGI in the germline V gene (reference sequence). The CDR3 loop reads CASITRVPNTEAFF. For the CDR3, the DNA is TGTGCCAGCATAACAAGGGTGCCGAACACTGAAGCTTTCTTT.

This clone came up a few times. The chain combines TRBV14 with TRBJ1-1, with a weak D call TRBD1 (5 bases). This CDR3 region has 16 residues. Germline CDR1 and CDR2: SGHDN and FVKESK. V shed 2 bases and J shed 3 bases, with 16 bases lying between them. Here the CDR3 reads CASSQSHRWLDTEAFF. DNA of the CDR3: TGTGCCAGCAGCCAATCCCACAGGTGGTTGGACACTGAAGCTTTCTTT.

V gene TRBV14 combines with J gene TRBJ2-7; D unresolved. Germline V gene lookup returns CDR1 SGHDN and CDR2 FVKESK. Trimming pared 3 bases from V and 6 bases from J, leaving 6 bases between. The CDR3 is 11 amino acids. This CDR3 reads CASSQGLEQYF. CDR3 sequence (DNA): TGTGCCAGCAGCCAGGGTCTCGAGCAGTACTTC.

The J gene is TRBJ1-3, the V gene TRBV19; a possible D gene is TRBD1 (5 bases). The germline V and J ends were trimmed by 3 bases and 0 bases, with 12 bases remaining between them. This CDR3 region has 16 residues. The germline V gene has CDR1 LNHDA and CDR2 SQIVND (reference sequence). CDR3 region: CASSIRGLISGNTIYF. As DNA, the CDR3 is TGTGCCAGTAGTATCCGGGGACTCATCTCTGGAAACACCATATATTTT.

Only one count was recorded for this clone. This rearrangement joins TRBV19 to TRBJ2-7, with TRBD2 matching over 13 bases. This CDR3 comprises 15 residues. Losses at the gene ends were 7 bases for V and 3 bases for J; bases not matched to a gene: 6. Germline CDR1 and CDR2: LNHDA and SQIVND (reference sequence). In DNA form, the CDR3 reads TGTGCCAGTACTAAACGGACTAGCGGGAGCTACGAGCAGTACTTC. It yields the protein CASTKRTSGSYEQYF.

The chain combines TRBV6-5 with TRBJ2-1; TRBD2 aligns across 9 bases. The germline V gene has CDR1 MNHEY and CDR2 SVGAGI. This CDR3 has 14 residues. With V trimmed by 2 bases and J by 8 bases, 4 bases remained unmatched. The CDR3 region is CASSYAGGPYEQFF. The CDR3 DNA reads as TGTGCCAGCAGTTACGCGGGAGGGCCCTATGAGCAGTTCTTC.

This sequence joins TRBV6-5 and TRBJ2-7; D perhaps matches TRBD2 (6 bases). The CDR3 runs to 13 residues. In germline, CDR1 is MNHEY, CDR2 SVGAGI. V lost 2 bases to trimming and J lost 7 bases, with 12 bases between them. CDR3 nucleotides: TGTGCCAGCAGTTACACGCGAGGGACTGAGCAGTACTTC. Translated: CASSYTRGTEQYF.

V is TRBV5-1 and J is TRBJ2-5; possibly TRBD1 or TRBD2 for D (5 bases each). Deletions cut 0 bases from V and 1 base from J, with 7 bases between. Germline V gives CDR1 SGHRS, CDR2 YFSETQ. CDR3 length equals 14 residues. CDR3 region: CASSLGGFQETQYF. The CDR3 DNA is TGCGCCAGCAGCTTGGGGGGGTTCCAAGAGACCCAGTACTTC.

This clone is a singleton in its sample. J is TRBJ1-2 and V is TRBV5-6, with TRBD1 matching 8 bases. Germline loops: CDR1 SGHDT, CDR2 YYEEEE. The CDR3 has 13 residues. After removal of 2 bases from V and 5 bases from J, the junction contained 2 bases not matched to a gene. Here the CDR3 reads CASSLGTGYGYTF. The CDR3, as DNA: TGTGCCAGCAGCTTAGGGACAGGATATGGCTACACCTTC. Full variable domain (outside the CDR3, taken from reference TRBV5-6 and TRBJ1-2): DAGVTQSPTHLIKTRGQQVTLRCSPKSGHDTVSWYQQALGQGPQFIFQYYEEEERQRGNFPDRFSGHQFPNYSSELNVNALLLGDSALYLCASSLGTGYGYTFGSGTRLTVV.

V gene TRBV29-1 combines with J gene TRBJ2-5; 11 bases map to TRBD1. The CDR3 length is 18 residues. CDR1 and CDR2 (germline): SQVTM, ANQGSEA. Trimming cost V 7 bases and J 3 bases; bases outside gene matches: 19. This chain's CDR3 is CSAMRTGGSKVPKETQYF. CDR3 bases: TGCAGCGCCATGCGGACAGGGGGCTCCAAAGTGCCCAAAGAGACCCAGTACTTC.

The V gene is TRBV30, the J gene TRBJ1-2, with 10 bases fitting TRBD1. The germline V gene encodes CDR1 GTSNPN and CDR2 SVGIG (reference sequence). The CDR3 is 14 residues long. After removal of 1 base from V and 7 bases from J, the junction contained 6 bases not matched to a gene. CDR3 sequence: CAWSGDRGLSGYTF. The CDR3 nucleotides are TGTGCCTGGAGTGGGGACAGGGGCCTTAGTGGCTACACCTTC.

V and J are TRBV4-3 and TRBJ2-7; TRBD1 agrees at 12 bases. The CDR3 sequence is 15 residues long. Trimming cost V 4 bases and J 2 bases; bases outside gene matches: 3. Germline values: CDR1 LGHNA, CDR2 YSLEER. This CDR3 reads CASSPGQGAAYEQYF. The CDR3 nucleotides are TGCGCCAGCAGCCCGGGACAGGGGGCCGCCTACGAGCAGTACTTC.